This T cell receptor (beta chain) was recovered during a study of cytomegalovirus exposure and HLA in healthy donors. Study-level points and caveats: The authors later found TCR association rates varying by HLA locus, with DRB1 most and HLA-C fewest. Reports indicated that the classifier achieved high specificity and sensitivity in diagnosing cytomegalovirus status.

This CDR3 contains 15 residues. Trimming took 1 base from V and 4 from J; bases not matched to a gene: 3. Germline V lookup: CDR1 LGHNA, CDR2 YNFKEQ. PCR used 60 Vbeta primers and 13 Jbeta primers. Sequencing used immunoSEQ multiplex PCR; TCRdb keeps in-frame clones, though not all of them. Of approximately 190,000 clones in the sample, 65% to 85% are singletons; the top ten hold under 2%. Concerning this clone itself: The antigen is undetermined.

The receptor was isolated from a man aged 35-49 years in good health and CMV-seropositive. The chain employs TRBV4-2 and TRBJ1-4; 7 positions match TRBD1. Source material: PBMCs. DNA for the CDR3: TGTGCCAGCAGCCAAGGGGGGACAGTTAATGAAAAACTGTTTTTT. Protein product: CASSQGGTVNEKLFF.